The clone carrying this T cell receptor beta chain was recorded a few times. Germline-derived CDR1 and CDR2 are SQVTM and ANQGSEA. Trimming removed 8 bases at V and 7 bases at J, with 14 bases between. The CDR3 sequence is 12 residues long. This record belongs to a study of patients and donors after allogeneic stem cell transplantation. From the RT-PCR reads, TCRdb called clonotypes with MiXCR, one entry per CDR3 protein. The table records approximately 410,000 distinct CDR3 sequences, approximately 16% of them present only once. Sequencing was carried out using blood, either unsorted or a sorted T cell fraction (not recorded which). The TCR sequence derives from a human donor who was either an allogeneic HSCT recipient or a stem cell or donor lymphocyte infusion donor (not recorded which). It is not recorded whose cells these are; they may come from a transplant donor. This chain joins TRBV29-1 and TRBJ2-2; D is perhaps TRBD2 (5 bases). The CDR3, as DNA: TGCAGCCCCCGCGGGCAGGACGGGGAGCTGTTTTTT. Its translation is CSPRGQDGELFF.